Listed below are T cell receptor beta chains from one sample, sequenced in a study of T cell responses to AZD1222 COVID-19 vaccine. TCRdb's table, derived via immunoSEQ multiplex PCR, lists solely in-frame clones and lacks some. The sample lists 110,000 or so clones, roughly 87% occurring once. Source: peripheral blood, taken 28 days after the second AZD1222 dose. The source of these receptors is an adult who received the AZD1222 COVID-19 vaccine. Both conserved end residues are part of each CDR3. A D gene is named only where the DNA matches it firmly. Rows give clone size only sometimes, using once, few, many, or a class for an expanded clone.

>NA|TRBV28|NA|TRBJ2-1
TGTGCCAGCAGTAGGGTTGGGGCCCCCTCCAATGAGCAGTTCTTC
CASSRVGAPSNEQFF
>NA|TRBV7-9|TRBD1|TRBJ1-5
TGTGCCAGCAGCTTCGACAGGGCGACTAATCAGCCCCAGCATTTT
CASSFDRATNQPQHF
>NA|TRBV15|NA|TRBJ1-1
TGTGCCACCAGCAGAGTTAACACTGAAGCTTTCTTT
CATSRVNTEAFF
>NA|TRBV10-2|TRBD2|TRBJ2-1
TGCGCCAGCAGTCTCGGACTAGCGGGAGGGCGCGGTGAGCAGTTCTTC
CASSLGLAGGRGEQFF
>NA|TRBV19|NA|TRBJ1-5
TGTGCCAGTAAGGAGATCCGGGGAAGCAATCAGCCCCAGCATTTT
CASKEIRGSNQPQHF
>NA|TRBV7-9|TRBD2|TRBJ2-2
TGTGCCATGACTAGCGGGGATAACACCGGGGAGCTGTTTTTT
CAMTSGDNTGELFF
>NA|TRBV28|NA|TRBJ2-7
TGTGCCAGCAGTTTACATCGACGGAGCTCCTACGAGCAGTACTTC
CASSLHRRSSYEQYF
>NA|TRBV27|TRBD2|TRBJ2-7
TGTGCCAGCAGCCCGGGACTAGCGCACTACGAGCAGTACTTC
CASSPGLAHYEQYF
>NA|TRBV19|NA|TRBJ1-4
TGTGCCAGTACTGGAAGGATTGGGGCTAATGAAAAACTGTTTTTT
CASTGRIGANEKLFF
>NA|TRBV29-1|TRBD1|TRBJ2-7
TGCAGCGTTGAACTCGACAGGGGCTACGAGCAGTACTTC
CSVELDRGYEQYF
>NA|TRBV6-2/TRBV6-3|NA|TRBJ2-1
TGTGCCAGCAGCCCTGCGGGATTTATAAATGAGCAGTTCTTC
CASSPAGFINEQFF
>NA|TRBV9|TRBD1|TRBJ1-4
TGTGCCAGCAGCCCATCCGGGACAGTTAATGAAAAACTGTTTTTT
CASSPSGTVNEKLFF
>NA|TRBV11-3|NA|TRBJ2-7
TGTGCCAGCAGCTTAGGAGGCGGGGACAGCTTCGAGCAGTACTTC
CASSLGGGDSFEQYF
>NA|TRBV5-8|TRBD1|TRBJ1-2
TGTGCCAGCAGCCTCCGGACAGGCAGGGTTGAGGGCTACACCTTC
CASSLRTGRVEGYTF
>NA|TRBV28|NA|TRBJ1-1
TGTGCCAGCAGTTCGACGGGGAACACTGAAGCTTTCTTT
CASSSTGNTEAFF
>NA|TRBV28|NA|TRBJ2-1
TGTGCCAGCAGCGAAAATTTTTCCAATGAGCAGTTCTTC
CASSENFSNEQFF
>NA|TRBV18|NA|TRBJ2-1
TGTGCCAGCTCTAAAAGGCCGGATGAGCAGTTCTTC
CASSKRPDEQFF
>NA|TRBV6-5|NA|TRBJ2-5
TGTGCCAGCAGGCGGACAGCTTCCCAAGAGACCCAGTACTTC
CASRRTASQETQYF
>NA|TRBV3-1/TRBV3-2|NA|TRBJ1-3
TGTGCCAGCAGCCAAGGAGGGTTTCGTGGAAACACCATATATTTT
CASSQGGFRGNTIYF
>NA|TRBV7-3|NA|TRBJ2-1
TGTGCCAGCAGCTCACTAGGGACCTCCAGTGATCAGTTCTTC
CASSSLGTSSDQFF
>NA|TRBV24-1|NA|TRBJ2-1
TGTGCCACCAGTGATTTGGAGGTTAATGAGCAGTTCTTC
CATSDLEVNEQFF
>NA|TRBV19|NA|TRBJ2-1
TGTGCCAGTAGTATGTCCCGGGCCTTCCGCGGCAATGAGCAGTTCTTC
CASSMSRAFRGNEQFF
>once|TRBV27|NA|TRBJ1-1
TGTGCCAGCAGTTCAGCTGGGGCAGGGAACACTGAAGCTTTCTTT
CASSSAGAGNTEAFF
>NA|TRBV13|TRBD2|TRBJ2-2
TGTGCCAGCAGCACAAAGCGGGAGTACAACACCGGGGAGCTGTTTTTT
CASSTKREYNTGELFF
>once|TRBV21-1|NA|TRBJ1-5
TGTGCCAGCAACACTCCCCGGGACAGGTTAAGCAATCAGCCCCAGCATTTT
CASNTPRDRLSNQPQHF
>once|TRBV9|NA|TRBJ2-7
TGTGCCAGCAACAATATGGGGGGCTATCCGCAGTACTTC
CASNNMGGYPQYF
>NA|TRBV4-1|NA|TRBJ2-1
TGCGCCAGCAGCAAAGGGGAGACAGGAGCTGGCTCCTACAATGAGCAGTTCTTC
CASSKGETGAGSYNEQFF
>NA|TRBV18|TRBD1|TRBJ2-1
TGTGCCAGCTCGATAACCCGGACAGGCAATGAGCAGTTCTTC
CASSITRTGNEQFF
>NA|TRBV10-3|NA|TRBJ2-7
TGTGCCATCAGTGAAGTGTCCACCTACGAGCAGTACTTC
CAISEVSTYEQYF
>NA|TRBV5-4|TRBD1|TRBJ1-3
TGTGCCAGCAGCCAAGACAGGGGGCTAGGAAACACCATATATTTT
CASSQDRGLGNTIYF
>NA|TRBV28|NA|TRBJ1-3
TGTGCCAGCAAGTCCTCTGGAAACACCATATATTTT
CASKSSGNTIYF